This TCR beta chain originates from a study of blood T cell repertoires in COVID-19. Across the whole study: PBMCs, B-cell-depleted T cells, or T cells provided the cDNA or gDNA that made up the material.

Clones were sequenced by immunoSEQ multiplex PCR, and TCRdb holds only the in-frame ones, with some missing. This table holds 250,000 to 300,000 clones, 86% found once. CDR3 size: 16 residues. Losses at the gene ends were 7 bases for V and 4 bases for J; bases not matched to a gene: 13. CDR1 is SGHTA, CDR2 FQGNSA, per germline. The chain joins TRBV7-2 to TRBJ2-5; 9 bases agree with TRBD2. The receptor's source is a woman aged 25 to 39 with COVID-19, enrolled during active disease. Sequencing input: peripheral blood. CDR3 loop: CASTLGPAGGVETQYF. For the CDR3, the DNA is TGTGCCAGCACCCTAGGTCCAGCGGGGGGCGTAGAGACCCAGTACTTC.